This TCR beta chain was identified in a study of CD4 T cells in relation to SARS-CoV-2 and coronaviruses. Whole-study context: No peptide or an HIV-1 Nef peptide pool served as negative control.

About this clone: Its antigen is unknown.

Assay used: immunoSEQ multiplex PCR; TCRdb lists only in-frame clones, some missing. This sample has 24,000 or so clones, with less than 80% found just once. Germline values: CDR1 SGHTA, CDR2 FQGNSA. The CDR3 consists of 15 residues. V gave up 5 bases and J gave up 4 bases; unmatched junction bases: 5. Unexposed donor CD4+ T cells date from about 2011-2018, before the COVID-19 pandemic. Isolation of CD4+ T cells took place after less than 11 days in culture. This chain links TRBV7-2 with TRBJ1-5, with 10 bases fitting TRBD1. The sequence was collected from a human donor in good health. Sequencing used CD4+ T cells from PBMCs, cultured in vitro. This chain's CDR3 is CASSASGQGNQPQHF. The CDR3 DNA follows: TGTGCCAGCAGCGCGTCGGGACAGGGGAATCAGCCCCAGCATTTT.